This T cell receptor beta chain was sequenced for a study of blood T cells in healthy people across ages. Findings and caveats of the study: Per million T cells, TCR beta diversity dropped about linearly as age rose.

CDR3 length: 11 amino acids. The J segment lost 12 bases and the V segment lost 6 bases, leaving 7 bases of the junction unmatched. No fewer than 7 million PBMCs went into each sample. Regarding this clonotype: Antigen unknown.

The use of a sample-barcoded 5' primer and a J-beta primer mix characterized a second PCR of 7 to 11 cycles. The authors tagged each cDNA molecule using a template-switch adaptor with 12 random nucleotides. TCRdb passed the 5' RACE reads through MiXCR, listing each CDR3 protein once. The sample consists of 1.5 million to 2 million distinct CDR3 sequences, 28% of them appearing once. The sequence came from a woman aged 25-40 years in good health. The V call is TRBV12-3 or TRBV12-4, the J call TRBJ1-1; 7 nucleotides line up with TRBD1. The sample taken for sequencing was blood. The CDR3 is CASSLGQQTFF. CDR3 sequence (DNA): TGTGCCAGCAGCCTGGGACAGCAAACTTTCTTT.